The sequence of this T cell receptor (beta chain) was determined in a study of CXCR3-negative and CXCR3-positive naive CD8 T cells. 5' RACE with UMI labels generated the TRB cDNA libraries. TCRdb re-called the 5' RACE reads and catalogs CDR3 proteins one per entry, DNA excluded. In all, the sample yields around 92,000 distinct CDR3 sequences. This sequence originates from a human donor in good health. Some clones in this sample may be carry-over from other donors' samples. The source material was naive CXCR3- CD8+ T cells from blood. Subset defined: CD45RO-CCR7+CD27+CD95- naive CD8+ T cells lacking CXCR3 (TNR3-).

The CDR3 here is CASSLYLAGGQDHTDTQYF. This chain joins TRBV7-2 and TRBJ2-3; TCRdb gives TRBD2 as the D gene, but with no DNA this cannot be confirmed. The CDR3 extends over 19 amino acids. Looked up from germline, CDR1 is SGHTA and CDR2 is FQGNSA.